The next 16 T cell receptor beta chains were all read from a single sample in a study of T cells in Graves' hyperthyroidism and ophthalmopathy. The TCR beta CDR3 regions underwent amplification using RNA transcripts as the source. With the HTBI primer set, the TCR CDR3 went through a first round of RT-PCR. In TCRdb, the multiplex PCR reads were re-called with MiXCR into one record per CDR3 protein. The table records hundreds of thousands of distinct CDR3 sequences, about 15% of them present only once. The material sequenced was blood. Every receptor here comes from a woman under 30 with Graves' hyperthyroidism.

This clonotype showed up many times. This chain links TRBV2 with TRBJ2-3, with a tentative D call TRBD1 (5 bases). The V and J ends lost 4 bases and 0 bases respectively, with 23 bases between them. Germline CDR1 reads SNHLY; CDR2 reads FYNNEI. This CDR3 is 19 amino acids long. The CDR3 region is CASSVSPGRAIFSTDTQYF. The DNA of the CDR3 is TGTGCCAGCAGTGTATCCCCCGGCAGGGCGATATTTAGCACAGATACGCAGTATTTT.

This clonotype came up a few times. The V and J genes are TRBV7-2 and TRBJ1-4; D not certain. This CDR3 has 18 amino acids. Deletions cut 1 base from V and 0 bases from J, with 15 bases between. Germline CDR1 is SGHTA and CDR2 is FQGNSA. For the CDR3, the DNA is TGTGCCAGCAGCTTAGAAGGCGTGGGGTCTGCAACTAATGAAAAACTGTTTTTT. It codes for CASSLEGVGSATNEKLFF.

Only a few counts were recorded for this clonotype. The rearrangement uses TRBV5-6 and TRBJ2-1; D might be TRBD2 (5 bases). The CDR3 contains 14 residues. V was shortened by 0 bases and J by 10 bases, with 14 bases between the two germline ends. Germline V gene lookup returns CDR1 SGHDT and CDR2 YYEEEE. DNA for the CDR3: TGTGCCAGCAGCTTGGGGACTCCCCAGACCGAGCAGTTCTTC. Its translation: CASSLGTPQTEQFF.

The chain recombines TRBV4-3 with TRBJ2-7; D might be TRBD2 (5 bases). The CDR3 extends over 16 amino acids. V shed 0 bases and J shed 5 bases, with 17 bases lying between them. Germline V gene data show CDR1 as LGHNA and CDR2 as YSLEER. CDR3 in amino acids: CASSQDWRSRTDEQYF. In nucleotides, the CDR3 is TGCGCCAGCAGCCAAGATTGGAGGTCGCGTACGGACGAGCAGTACTTC.

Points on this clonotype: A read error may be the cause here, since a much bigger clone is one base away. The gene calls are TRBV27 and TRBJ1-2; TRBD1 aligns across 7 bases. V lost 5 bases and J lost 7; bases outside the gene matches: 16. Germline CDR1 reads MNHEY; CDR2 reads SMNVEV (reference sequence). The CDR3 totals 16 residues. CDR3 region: CASSPLQGKRVRGYTF. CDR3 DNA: TGTGCCAGCAGTCCTTTACAGGGGAAGCGAGTGCGTGGCTACACCTTC.

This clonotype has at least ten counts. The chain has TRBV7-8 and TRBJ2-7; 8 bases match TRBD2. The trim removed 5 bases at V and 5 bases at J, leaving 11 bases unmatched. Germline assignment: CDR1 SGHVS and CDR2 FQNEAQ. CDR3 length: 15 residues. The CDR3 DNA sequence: TGTGCCAGCAGCCAAAGCGGGAGTATATCCCACGAGCAGTACTTC. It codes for CASSQSGSISHEQYF.

CDR3 protein: CASSLMGQTSYEQYF. The CDR3 DNA reads as TGTGCCAGCAGTTTAATGGGCCAGACCAGCTACGAGCAGTACTTC. V usage is TRBV27 and J usage is TRBJ2-7; D not resolved. The germline gives CDR1 MNHEY, CDR2 SMNVEV (reference sequence). This CDR3 region has 15 residues. Trimming removed 2 bases from V and 3 bases from J, with 14 bases in between.

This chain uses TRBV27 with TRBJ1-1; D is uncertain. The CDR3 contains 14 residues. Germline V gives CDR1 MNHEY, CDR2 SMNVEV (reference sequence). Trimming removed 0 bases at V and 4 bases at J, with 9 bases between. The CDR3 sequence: CASSLSVLGTEAFF. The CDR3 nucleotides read TGTGCCAGCAGTTTATCGGTCCTCGGCACTGAAGCTTTCTTT.

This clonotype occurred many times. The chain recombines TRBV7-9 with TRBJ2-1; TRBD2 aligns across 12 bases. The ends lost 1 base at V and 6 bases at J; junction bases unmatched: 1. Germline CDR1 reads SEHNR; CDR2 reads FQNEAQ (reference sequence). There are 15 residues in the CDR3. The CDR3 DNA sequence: TGTGCCAGCAGCTTAGTGGGACTAGCGGGCAATGAGCAGTTCTTC. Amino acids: CASSLVGLAGNEQFF.

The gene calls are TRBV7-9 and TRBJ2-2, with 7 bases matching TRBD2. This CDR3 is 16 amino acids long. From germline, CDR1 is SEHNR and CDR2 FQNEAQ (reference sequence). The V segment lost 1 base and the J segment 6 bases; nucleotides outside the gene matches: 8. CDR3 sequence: CASSLEAGVRSGELFF. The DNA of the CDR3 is TGTGCCAGCAGCTTAGAGGCGGGAGTGAGGTCCGGGGAGCTGTTTTTT.

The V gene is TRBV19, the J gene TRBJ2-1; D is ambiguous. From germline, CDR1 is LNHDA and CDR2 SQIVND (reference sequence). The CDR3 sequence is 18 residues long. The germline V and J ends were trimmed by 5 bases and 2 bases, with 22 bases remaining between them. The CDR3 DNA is TGTGCCAGTAGTTCTGATTTAAGGACCATAGTTACCTACAATGAGCAGTTCTTC. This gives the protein CASSSDLRTIVTYNEQFF.

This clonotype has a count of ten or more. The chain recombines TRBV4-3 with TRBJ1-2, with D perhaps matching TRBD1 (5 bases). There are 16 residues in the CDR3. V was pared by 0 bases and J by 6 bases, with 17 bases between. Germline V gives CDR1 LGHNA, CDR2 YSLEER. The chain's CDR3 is CASSQEGHGPPHGYTF. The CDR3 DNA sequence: TGCGCCAGCAGCCAAGAGGGGCACGGCCCACCTCATGGCTACACCTTC.

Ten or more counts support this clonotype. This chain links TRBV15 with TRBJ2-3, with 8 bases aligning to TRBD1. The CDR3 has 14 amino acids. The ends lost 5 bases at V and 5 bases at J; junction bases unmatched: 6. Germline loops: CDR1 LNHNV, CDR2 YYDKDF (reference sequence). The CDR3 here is CATSGGTGGDTQYF. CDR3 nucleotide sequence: TGTGCCACCAGCGGGGGGACAGGAGGAGATACGCAGTATTTT.

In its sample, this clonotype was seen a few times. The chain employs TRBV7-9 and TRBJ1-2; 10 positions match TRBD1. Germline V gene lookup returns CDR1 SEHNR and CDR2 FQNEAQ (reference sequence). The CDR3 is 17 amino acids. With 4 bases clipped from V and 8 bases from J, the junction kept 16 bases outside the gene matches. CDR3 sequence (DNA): TGTGCCAGCAGCTCAGGACCCGGGACAGGGGTCCCTAGGGGCTACACCTTC. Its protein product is CASSSGPGTGVPRGYTF.

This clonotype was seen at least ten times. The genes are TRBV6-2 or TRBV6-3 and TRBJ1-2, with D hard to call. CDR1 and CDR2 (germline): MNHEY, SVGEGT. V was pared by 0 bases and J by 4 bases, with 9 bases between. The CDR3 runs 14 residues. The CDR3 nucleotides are TGTGCCAGCAGTTACTCCGTCAGCGGCTATGGCTACACCTTC. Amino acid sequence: CASSYSVSGYGYTF.

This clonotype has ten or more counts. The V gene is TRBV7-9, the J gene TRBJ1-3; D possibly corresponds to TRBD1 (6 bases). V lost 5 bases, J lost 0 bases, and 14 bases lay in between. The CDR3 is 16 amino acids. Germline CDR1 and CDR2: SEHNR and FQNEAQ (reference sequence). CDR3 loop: CASSLPGHVSGNTIYF. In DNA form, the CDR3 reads TGTGCCAGCAGCCTCCCGGGACATGTCTCTGGAAACACCATATATTTT.